This entry lists 31 T cell receptor beta chains sequenced from one sample in a study of blood T cell repertoires in COVID-19 (TCRdb year 2020). Receptor amplification or capture employed the immunoSEQ multiplex PCR assay. TCRdb's version of the immuneACCESS table is confined to in-frame rearrangements and falls short of the full clone set. An unresolved V gene accounts for under half of the shortfall where checked; the remainder is of unknown origin. In all, the sample holds about 350,000 clones, and roughly 89% of those were seen once. Together, the top ten hold around 4% of the sample. Sequencing was performed on peripheral blood. The receptors stem from a woman aged 55-75 years with COVID-19, enrolled during active disease.

This clone was counted a single time. Other DNA sequences in this sample translate to the same CDR3. CDR3 DNA sequence: TGTGCCAGCAGTGAAGACGGCGGGACCCAGTACTTC. The encoded protein is CASSEDGGTQYF. V and J are TRBV2 and TRBJ2-5; D unresolved. Germline CDR1 reads SNHLY; CDR2 reads FYNNEI. With 1 base removed from V and 7 bases from J, the gap between germline ends came to 7 bases. This CDR3 spans 12 amino acids.

V and J are TRBV27 and TRBJ2-2; no clear D. Germline V gene lookup returns CDR1 MNHEY and CDR2 SMNVEV (reference sequence). The CDR3 has 11 amino acids. The V end lost 8 bases, the J end lost 6 bases, and 7 bases lay between the germline ends. CDR3 in amino acids: CASYRAGELFF. The DNA for the CDR3 is TGTGCCAGCTACCGCGCCGGGGAGCTGTTTTTT.

The chain carries TRBV19 and TRBJ1-1, with 7 bases fitting TRBD1. J gave up 7 bases and V 3 bases, and 8 bases lay outside the gene matches. The CDR3 has 14 residues. From germline, CDR1 is LNHDA and CDR2 SQIVND (reference sequence). The CDR3 sequence is CASSIYKGAGEAFF. In DNA, the CDR3 is TGTGCCAGTAGTATTTATAAGGGGGCGGGTGAAGCTTTCTTT.

The V gene is TRBV7-9, the J gene TRBJ2-7; 10 nucleotides match TRBD2. Per the germline V gene, CDR1 is SEHNR and CDR2 is FQNEAQ (reference sequence). V gave up 2 bases and J gave up 5 bases; unmatched junction bases: 12. The CDR3 runs 17 residues. CDR3 in DNA: TGTGCCAGCAGCTTAAGCCCCCGAGCGGGGGGGCCCCACGAGCAGTACTTC. It translates to CASSLSPRAGGPHEQYF.

This clone showed up just once. The rearrangement joins TRBV19 to TRBJ2-1; 11 bases agree with TRBD2. V lost 5 bases and J lost 7; bases outside the gene matches: 4. This CDR3 has 14 residues. Germline V lookup: CDR1 LNHDA, CDR2 SQIVND (reference sequence). The CDR3 coding sequence is TGTGCCAGTAGTCCAGTAGCGGGGGGGAATGAGCAGTTCTTC. It is translated as CASSPVAGGNEQFF.

The gene calls are TRBV5-1 and TRBJ2-7; the match to TRBD1 covers 7 bases. Germline values: CDR1 SGHRS, CDR2 YFSETQ. The CDR3 has 14 amino acids. The J segment lost 7 bases and the V segment lost 4 bases, leaving 11 bases of the junction unmatched. The CDR3 here is CASSTATGASEQYF. The CDR3 DNA follows: TGCGCCAGCAGCACTGCTACAGGGGCGAGTGAGCAGTACTTC.

This sequence joins TRBV11-2 and TRBJ2-2; perhaps TRBD2 as D (7 bases). The V end was cut by 5 bases, the J end by 4 bases, with 17 bases between. Per the germline V gene, CDR1 is SGHAT and CDR2 is FQNNGV. The CDR3 is 16 residues long. CDR3 region: CASSPGAGEVTGELFF. CDR3 bases: TGTGCCAGCAGCCCAGGGGCGGGGGAAGTCACCGGGGAGCTGTTTTTT.

The gene calls are TRBV7-2 and TRBJ1-3; tentatively, D is TRBD1 (5 bases). Trimming pared 4 bases from V and 2 bases from J, leaving 12 bases between. Germline-derived CDR1 and CDR2 are SGHTA and FQGNSA. This CDR3 contains 15 residues. This CDR3 reads CASSSQGTPGNTIYF. The CDR3 bases are TGTGCCAGCAGCTCCCAGGGTACTCCTGGAAACACCATATATTTT. Together with reference TRBV7-2 and TRBJ1-3, the CDR3 gives the full variable domain: GAGVSQSPSNKVTEKGKDVELRCDPISGHTALYWYRQSLGQGLEFLIYFQGNSAPDKSGLPSDRFSAERTGGSVSTLTIQRTQQEDSAVYLCASSSQGTPGNTIYFGEGSWLTVV.

The chain recombines TRBV5-1 with TRBJ2-3; 10 positions match TRBD1. This CDR3 comprises 16 residues. V was pared by 2 bases and J by 4 bases, with 7 bases of the junction left unmatched. Germline values: CDR1 SGHRS, CDR2 YFSETQ. The CDR3 region is CASSLTGTGAPDTQYF. The CDR3, as DNA: TGCGCCAGCAGCTTAACCGGGACAGGGGCGCCAGATACGCAGTATTTT. Supplemented by reference TRBV5-1 and TRBJ2-3, the full variable domain reads KAGVTQTPRYLIKTRGQQVTLSCSPISGHRSVSWYQQTPGQGLQFLFEYFSETQRNKGNFPGRFSGRQFSNSRSEMNVSTLELGDSALYLCASSLTGTGAPDTQYFGPGTRLTVL.

V gene TRBV11-3 combines with J gene TRBJ2-3; 12 bases align to TRBD2. The V and J ends lost 3 bases and 3 bases, in that order; junction bases with no gene match: 1. This CDR3 is 15 amino acids long. Germline CDR1 reads SGHNT; CDR2 reads YENEEA. CDR3: CASSFLAGGTDTQYF. Here the CDR3 DNA reads TGTGCCAGCAGCTTCCTAGCGGGGGGGACAGATACGCAGTATTTT.

The V and J genes are TRBV29-1 and TRBJ1-2, with D possibly matching TRBD1 (5 bases). In germline, CDR1 is SQVTM, CDR2 ANQGSEA. Trimming left V 4 bases short and J 8 bases short, with 14 bases between. The CDR3 is made up of 12 amino acids. CDR3 amino acids: CSVAWGQNGYTF. The CDR3 DNA reads as TGCAGCGTTGCATGGGGCCAAAACGGCTACACCTTC.

The chain is built from TRBV3-1 (or the pseudogene TRBV3-2) and TRBJ1-2, with 7 positions matching TRBD1. The length of the CDR3 is 15 residues. The V gene end was trimmed by 1 base and the J gene end by 3 bases; junction bases not matched to a gene: 5. The germline CDR1 and CDR2 sequences are LGHDT and YNNKEL (reference sequence). This CDR3 is CASSQVVDRDYGYTF. The CDR3 nucleotides read TGTGCCAGCAGCCAAGTGGTTGACAGGGACTATGGCTACACCTTC.

The gene calls are TRBV5-4 and TRBJ1-1; D not certain. This CDR3 is 12 amino acids long. CDR1 and CDR2 (germline): SGHNT, YYREEE (reference sequence). The V and J ends lost 2 bases and 4 bases respectively, with 6 bases between them. The DNA of the CDR3 is TGTGCCAGCAGCTTAGAGGGCACTGAAGCTTTCTTT. Its protein product is CASSLEGTEAFF.

This chain joins TRBV7-7 and TRBJ2-5; tentatively, D is TRBD1 (6 bases). The CDR3 spans 13 residues. Trimming removed 8 bases from V and 5 bases from J, with 15 bases in between. The germline CDR1 and CDR2 sequences are SSHAT and FNYEAQ (reference sequence). DNA for the CDR3: TGTGCCAGCGGAACCGGGACACTGGAGACCCAGTACTTC. The encoded protein is CASGTGTLETQYF.

This chain uses TRBV19 with TRBJ2-7, with 8 bases fitting TRBD1. CDR3 size: 14 residues. In germline, CDR1 is LNHDA, CDR2 SQIVND (reference sequence). The ends lost 4 bases at V and 3 bases at J; junction bases unmatched: 5. CDR3 nucleotides: TGTGCCAGTAGTAGGACAGGGAAAAACTACGAGCAGTACTTC. It yields the protein CASSRTGKNYEQYF.

This chain links TRBV19 with TRBJ1-6; D gene ambiguous. The CDR3 sequence is 15 residues long. V lost 6 bases and J lost 2, with 11 bases in between. Per the germline V gene, CDR1 is LNHDA and CDR2 is SQIVND (reference sequence). CDR3 DNA sequence: TGTGCCAGTAGACCCATGGGAGCCTATAATTCACCCCTCCACTTT. It encodes CASRPMGAYNSPLHF.

The chain uses TRBV5-1 and TRBJ1-1; tentative D call: TRBD1 (5 bases). Germline V gene data show CDR1 as SGHRS and CDR2 as YFSETQ. The CDR3 spans 16 residues. V dropped 6 bases and J dropped 1 base, with 19 bases sitting between them. As DNA, the CDR3 is TGCGCCAGCACCTCGGGGGTCCGAAGGGGGAACACTGAAGCTTTCTTT. It is translated as CASTSGVRRGNTEAFF.

The gene calls are TRBV28 and TRBJ1-4; TRBD1 is a possible D gene (5 bases). Per germline, CDR1 MDHEN and CDR2 SYDVKM. The CDR3 contains 11 residues. V was clipped by 3 bases and J by 14 bases, with 10 bases between them. For the CDR3, the DNA is TGTGCCAGCAGTTTTCCGGGGGGGCTGTTTTTT. Its translation is CASSFPGGLFF.

CDR3 in DNA: TGTGCCAGCTCACCACAGGGGGCGAGCTATGGCTACACCTTC. This gives the protein CASSPQGASYGYTF. The J gene is TRBJ1-2, the V gene TRBV18, with TRBD1 matching over 7 bases. V shed 1 base and J 4 bases; nucleotides not matched to a gene: 3. This CDR3 is built from 14 residues. Germline V lookup: CDR1 KGHSH, CDR2 LQKENI.

This clone was seen more than once but under ten times. The chain couples TRBV7-3 to TRBJ1-6; D may be TRBD1 (6 bases). V dropped 6 bases and J dropped 7 bases, with 13 bases sitting between them. The CDR3 totals 14 residues. Germline V CDR1 and CDR2: SGHTA, FQGTGA. Here the CDR3 DNA reads TGTGCCAGCAGTCACACAGGGAACAATTCACCCCTCCACTTT. Protein product: CASSHTGNNSPLHF.

This sequence joins TRBV27 and TRBJ2-5; 11 bases line up with TRBD1. J lost 4 bases, V lost 4 bases, and 14 bases had no gene match. The CDR3 extends over 18 amino acids. Germline CDR1 is MNHEY and CDR2 is SMNVEV (reference sequence). The CDR3 bases are TGTGCCAGCAGTTCCCGGCGGACAGGGGGCCGGGGGGGAGAGACCCAGTACTTC. It codes for CASSSRRTGGRGGETQYF.

This chain connects TRBV9 to TRBJ1-1; weak D call: TRBD1 (6 bases). V was pared by 2 bases and J by 1 base, with 12 bases between. The CDR3 covers 15 residues. Germline CDR1 SGDLS, CDR2 YYNGEE. The CDR3 spells CASSVFPGENTEAFF. In DNA form, the CDR3 reads TGTGCCAGCAGCGTTTTCCCAGGGGAGAACACTGAAGCTTTCTTT.

In this sample, this clone turned up once. The rearrangement joins TRBV2 to TRBJ1-4; TRBD1 matches 7 bases. This CDR3 is 14 amino acids long. The germline V gene encodes CDR1 SNHLY and CDR2 FYNNEI. With V trimmed by 1 base and J by 14 bases, 10 bases remained unmatched. The CDR3 region has the DNA TGTGCCAGCAGTGAAGGAGAAAGGGGGCGATGGCTGTTTTTT. The encoded protein is CASSEGERGRWLFF.

The chain couples TRBV4-2 to TRBJ2-5; 15 positions agree with TRBD2. The V gene's germline CDR1 is LGHNA and CDR2 YNFKEQ. This CDR3 contains 16 residues. J gave up 5 bases and V 5 bases, and 6 bases lay outside the gene matches. CDR3 sequence: CASSSRTSGGAETQYF. CDR3 DNA: TGTGCCAGCAGCTCTAGGACTAGCGGGGGGGCCGAGACCCAGTACTTC.

V usage is TRBV4-1 and J usage is TRBJ1-3; D ambiguous. The CDR3 totals 12 residues. Germline CDR1 and CDR2: MGHRA and YSYEKL. V shed 4 bases and J shed 8 bases, with 9 bases lying between them. CDR3 in DNA: TGCGCCAGCAGCCTCAAAGGAGACACCATATATTTT. Protein product: CASSLKGDTIYF.

The chain carries TRBV11-2 and TRBJ1-5; the D gene is possibly TRBD1 (6 bases). Germline V lookup: CDR1 SGHAT, CDR2 FQNNGV. V was clipped by 4 bases and J by 0 bases, with 16 bases between them. The CDR3 runs 17 residues. The CDR3 DNA sequence: TGTGCCAGCAGCTCCCACTACAGGGAAACTAGCAATCAGCCCCAGCATTTT. Protein: CASSSHYRETSNQPQHF.

In the case of this clone: Other DNA sequences in the same sample also yield this CDR3. The chain uses TRBV19 and TRBJ1-2, with D hard to call. The germline V gene encodes CDR1 LNHDA and CDR2 SQIVND (reference sequence). The ends were cut back, 1 base at V and 0 bases at J, with 6 bases in the middle. The CDR3 consists of 14 residues. The DNA for the CDR3 is TGTGCCAGTAGTATAGCTAGAGCTAACTATGGCTACACCTTC. Translating it yields CASSIARANYGYTF.

The chain employs TRBV6-5 and TRBJ1-5; unclear D gene. The V end lost 4 bases, the J end lost 2 bases, and 6 bases lay between the germline ends. There are 13 residues in the CDR3. Germline lookup yields CDR1 MNHEY and CDR2 SVGAGI. CDR3 coding DNA: TGTGCCAGCAGTTCGGGTGGCAATCAGCCCCAGCATTTT. It encodes CASSSGGNQPQHF.

The chain joins TRBV19 to TRBJ2-3, with 10 bases matching TRBD1. Trimming cost V 7 bases and J 0 bases; bases outside gene matches: 7. Per the germline V gene, CDR1 is LNHDA and CDR2 is SQIVND (reference sequence). This CDR3 spans 16 amino acids. CDR3 DNA sequence: TGTGCCAGTACCGGGGACAGGGGATTTAGCACAGATACGCAGTATTTT. The encoded protein is CASTGDRGFSTDTQYF.

V usage is TRBV21-1 and J usage is TRBJ1-2; the table's D call, TRBD1, was not checked against the DNA. TRBV21-1 corresponds to a pseudogene. There are 16 residues in the CDR3. The CDR3 nucleotides read TGTGCCAGCAGCAAAGCCAGGCCCGCAGGGGGCCATGGCTACACCTTC. Its translation is CASSKARPAGGHGYTF.

This clone was found once. The rearrangement uses TRBV12-3 or TRBV12-4 and TRBJ2-7; D gene unclear. The CDR3 spans 11 residues. Trimming took 5 bases from V and 4 from J, leaving 6 bases between them. In nucleotides, the CDR3 is TGTGCCAGCAGTACTACTTACGAGCAGTACTTC. Protein product: CASSTTYEQYF.